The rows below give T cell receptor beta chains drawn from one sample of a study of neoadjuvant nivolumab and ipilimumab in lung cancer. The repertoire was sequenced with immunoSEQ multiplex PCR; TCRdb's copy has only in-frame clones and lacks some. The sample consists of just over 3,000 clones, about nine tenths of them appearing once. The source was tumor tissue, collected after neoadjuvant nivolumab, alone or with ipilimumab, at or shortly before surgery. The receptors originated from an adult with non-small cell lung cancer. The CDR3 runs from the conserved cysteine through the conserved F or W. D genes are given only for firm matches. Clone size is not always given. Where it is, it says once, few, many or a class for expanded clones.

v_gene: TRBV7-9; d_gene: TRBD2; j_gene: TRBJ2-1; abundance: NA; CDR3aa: CASSELAGFTNEQFF; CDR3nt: TGTGCCAGCAGCGAGCTAGCGGGATTCACCAACGAGCAGTTCTTC
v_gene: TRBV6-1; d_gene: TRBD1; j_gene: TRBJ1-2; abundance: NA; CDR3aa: CASILSMDRNNGYTF; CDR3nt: TGTGCCAGCATCCTCTCAATGGACAGGAATAATGGCTACACCTTC
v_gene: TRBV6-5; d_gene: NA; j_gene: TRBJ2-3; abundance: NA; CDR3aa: CASRRGDTQYF; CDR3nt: TGTGCCAGCAGGAGGGGGGATACGCAGTATTTT
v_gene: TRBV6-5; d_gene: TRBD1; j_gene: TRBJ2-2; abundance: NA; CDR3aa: CASTGQGVTGELFF; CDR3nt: TGTGCCTCGACGGGACAGGGGGTCACCGGGGAGCTGTTTTTT
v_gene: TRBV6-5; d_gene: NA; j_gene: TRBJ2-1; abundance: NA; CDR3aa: CASSYGENSYNEQFF; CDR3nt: TGTGCCAGCAGTTATGGCGAGAACTCCTACAATGAGCAGTTCTTC
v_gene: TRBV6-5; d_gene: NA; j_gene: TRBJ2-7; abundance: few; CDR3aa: CAAGQTRTYEQYF; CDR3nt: TGTGCTGCGGGGCAGACCCGAACCTACGAGCAGTACTTC
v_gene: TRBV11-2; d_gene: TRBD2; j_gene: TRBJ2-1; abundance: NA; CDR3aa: CASSLEDRGPGRDNEQFF; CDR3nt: TGTGCCAGCAGCTTAGAGGATCGGGGCCCAGGGAGGGACAATGAGCAGTTCTTC
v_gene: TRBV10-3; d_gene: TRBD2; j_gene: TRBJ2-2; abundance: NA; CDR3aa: CASRLAGVKAGELFF; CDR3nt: TGTGCCAGTCGACTAGCGGGAGTGAAGGCCGGGGAGCTGTTTTTT
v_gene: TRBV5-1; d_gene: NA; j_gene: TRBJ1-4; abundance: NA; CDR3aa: CASSLTATNEKLFF; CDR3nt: TGCGCCAGCAGCTTAACTGCAACTAATGAAAAACTGTTTTTT
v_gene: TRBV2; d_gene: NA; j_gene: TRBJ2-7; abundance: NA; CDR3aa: CASSDGLAWQYF; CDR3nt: TGTGCCAGCAGTGACGGGCTAGCGTGGCAGTACTTC
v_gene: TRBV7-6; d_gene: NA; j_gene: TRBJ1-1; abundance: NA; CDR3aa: CASSSQMNTEAFF; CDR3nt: TGTGCCAGCAGCTCCCAGATGAACACTGAAGCTTTCTTT
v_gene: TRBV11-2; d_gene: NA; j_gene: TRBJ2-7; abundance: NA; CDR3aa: CASSLNGPSYEQYF; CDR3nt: TGTGCCAGCAGCTTAAATGGGCCTTCCTACGAGCAGTACTTC
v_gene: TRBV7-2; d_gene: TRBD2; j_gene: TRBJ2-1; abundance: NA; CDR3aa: CASSLGGRAYNEQFF; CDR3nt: TGTGCCAGCAGCTTAGGAGGGAGGGCCTACAATGAGCAGTTCTTC
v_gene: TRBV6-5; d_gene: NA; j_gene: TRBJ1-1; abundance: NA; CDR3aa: CASTPRGVMNTEAFF; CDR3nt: TGTGCCAGCACTCCTAGGGGGGTTATGAACACTGAAGCTTTCTTT
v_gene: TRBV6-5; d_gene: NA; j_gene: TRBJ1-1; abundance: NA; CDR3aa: CASSFGRNTEAFF; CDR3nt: TGTGCCAGCAGTTTCGGACGGAACACTGAAGCTTTCTTT
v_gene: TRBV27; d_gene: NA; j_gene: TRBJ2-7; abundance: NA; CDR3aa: CASSPRQTNLHEQYF; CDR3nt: TGTGCCAGCAGTCCCCGTCAGACGAACCTCCACGAGCAGTACTTC
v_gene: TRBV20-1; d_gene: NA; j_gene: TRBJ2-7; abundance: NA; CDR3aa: CSAATGREQYF; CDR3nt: TGCAGTGCCGCCACGGGTCGGGAGCAGTACTTC
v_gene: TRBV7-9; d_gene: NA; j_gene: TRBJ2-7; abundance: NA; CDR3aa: CASSLGDEQYF; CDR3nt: TGTGCCAGCAGCTTAGGCGACGAGCAGTACTTC
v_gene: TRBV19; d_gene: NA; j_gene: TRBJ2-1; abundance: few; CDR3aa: CASRDTAYNEQFF; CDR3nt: TGTGCCAGCCGGGACACAGCCTACAATGAGCAGTTCTTC
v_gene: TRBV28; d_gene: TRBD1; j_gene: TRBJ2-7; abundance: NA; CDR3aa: CASSPAPVWDRTHYEQYF; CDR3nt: TGTGCCAGCAGCCCTGCTCCCGTATGGGACAGGACCCATTACGAGCAGTACTTC
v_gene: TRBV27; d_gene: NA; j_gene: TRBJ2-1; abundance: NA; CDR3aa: CASIRGELGNEQFF; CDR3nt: TGTGCCAGCATAAGGGGGGAATTGGGCAATGAGCAGTTCTTC
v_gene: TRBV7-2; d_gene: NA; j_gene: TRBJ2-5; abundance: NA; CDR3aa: CASSLSIVLETQYF; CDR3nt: TGTGCCAGCAGCTTATCGATAGTCCTAGAGACCCAGTACTTC
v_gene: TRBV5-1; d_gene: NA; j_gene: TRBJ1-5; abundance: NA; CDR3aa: CASSLDRDQPQHF; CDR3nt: TGCGCCAGCAGCTTGGATCGGGATCAGCCCCAGCATTTT
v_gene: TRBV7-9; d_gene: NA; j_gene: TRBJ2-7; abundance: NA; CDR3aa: CASSPGPSYEQYF; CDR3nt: TGTGCCAGCAGCCCGGGACCTTCCTACGAGCAGTACTTC
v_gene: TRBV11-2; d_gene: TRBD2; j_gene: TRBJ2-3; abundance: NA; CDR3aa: CASSLEGGRATDTQYF; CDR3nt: TGTGCCAGCAGCTTAGAGGGCGGGAGGGCCACAGATACGCAGTATTTT
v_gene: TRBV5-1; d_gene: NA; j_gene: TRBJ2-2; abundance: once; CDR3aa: CASRPENTGELFF; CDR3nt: TGCGCCAGCAGGCCAGAGAACACCGGGGAGCTGTTTTTT
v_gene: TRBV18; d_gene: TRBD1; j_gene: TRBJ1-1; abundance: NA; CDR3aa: CASTRGPMNTEAFF; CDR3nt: TGTGCCAGCACCAGGGGGCCCATGAACACTGAAGCTTTCTTT
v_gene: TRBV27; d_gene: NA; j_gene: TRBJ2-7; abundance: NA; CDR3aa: CASSFLRDSDEQYF; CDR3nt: TGTGCCAGCAGTTTCCTCCGGGACTCGGACGAGCAGTACTTC
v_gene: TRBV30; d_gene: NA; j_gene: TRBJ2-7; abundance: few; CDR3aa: CACRWGREQYF; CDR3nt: TGTGCCTGCCGATGGGGGCGCGAGCAGTACTTC
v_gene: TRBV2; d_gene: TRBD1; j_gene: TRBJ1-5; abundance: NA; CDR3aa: CASRPGQGGQPQHF; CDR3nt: TGTGCCAGCAGGCCGGGACAGGGCGGCCAGCCCCAGCATTTT
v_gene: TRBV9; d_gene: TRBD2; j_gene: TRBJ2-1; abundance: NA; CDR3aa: CASSVSISLAGDHEQFF; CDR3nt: TGTGCCAGCAGCGTAAGTATCAGCCTAGCGGGAGATCATGAGCAGTTCTTC